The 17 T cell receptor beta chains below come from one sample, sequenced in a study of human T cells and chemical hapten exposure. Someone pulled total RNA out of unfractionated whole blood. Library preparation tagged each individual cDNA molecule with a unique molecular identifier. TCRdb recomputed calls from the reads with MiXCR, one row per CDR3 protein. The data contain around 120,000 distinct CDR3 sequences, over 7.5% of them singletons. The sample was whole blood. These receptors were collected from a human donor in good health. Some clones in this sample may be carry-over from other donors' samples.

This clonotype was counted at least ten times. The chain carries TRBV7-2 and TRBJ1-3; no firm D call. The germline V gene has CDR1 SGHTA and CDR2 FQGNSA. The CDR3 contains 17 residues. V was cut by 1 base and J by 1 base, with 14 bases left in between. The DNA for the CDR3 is TGTGCCAGCAGCTTAGGCCCGGCCCAGTTATCTGGAAACACCATATATTTT. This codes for CASSLGPAQLSGNTIYF.

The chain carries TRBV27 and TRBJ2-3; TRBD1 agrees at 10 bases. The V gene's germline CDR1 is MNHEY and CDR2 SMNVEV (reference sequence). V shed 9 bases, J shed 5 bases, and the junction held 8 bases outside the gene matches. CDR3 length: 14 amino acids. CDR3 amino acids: CASQDRGKGDTQYF. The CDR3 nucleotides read TGTGCCAGTCAGGACAGGGGGAAGGGAGATACGCAGTATTTT.

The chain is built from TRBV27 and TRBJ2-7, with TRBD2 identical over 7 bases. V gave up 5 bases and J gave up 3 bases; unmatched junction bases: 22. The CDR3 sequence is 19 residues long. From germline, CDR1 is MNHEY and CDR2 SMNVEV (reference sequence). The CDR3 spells CASSPRGMAGENIVYEQYF. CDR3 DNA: TGTGCCAGCAGTCCCCGTGGTATGGCGGGAGAAAATATAGTCTACGAGCAGTACTTC.

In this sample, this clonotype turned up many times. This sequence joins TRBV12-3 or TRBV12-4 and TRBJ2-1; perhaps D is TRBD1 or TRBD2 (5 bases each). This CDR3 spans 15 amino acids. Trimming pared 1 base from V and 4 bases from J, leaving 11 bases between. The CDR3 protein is CASSLGQGPYNEQFF. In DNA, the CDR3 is TGTGCCAGCAGTTTAGGGCAGGGACCGTACAATGAGCAGTTCTTC.

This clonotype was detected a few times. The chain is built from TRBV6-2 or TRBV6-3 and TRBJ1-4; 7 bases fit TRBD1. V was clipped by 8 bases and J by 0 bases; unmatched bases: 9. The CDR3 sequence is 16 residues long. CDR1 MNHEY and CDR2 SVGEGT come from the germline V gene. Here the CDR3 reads CASSGTDAATNEKLFF. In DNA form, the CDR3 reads TGTGCCAGCTCCGGGACAGACGCCGCAACTAATGAAAAACTGTTTTTT.

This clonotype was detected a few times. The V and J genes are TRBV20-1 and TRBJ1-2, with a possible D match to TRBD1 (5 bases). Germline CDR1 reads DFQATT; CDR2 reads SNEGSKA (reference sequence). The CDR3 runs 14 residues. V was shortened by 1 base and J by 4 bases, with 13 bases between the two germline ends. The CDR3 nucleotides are TGCAGTGCTAGAGTAGGAACAGGAGGCTATGGCTACACCTTC. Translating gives CSARVGTGGYGYTF.

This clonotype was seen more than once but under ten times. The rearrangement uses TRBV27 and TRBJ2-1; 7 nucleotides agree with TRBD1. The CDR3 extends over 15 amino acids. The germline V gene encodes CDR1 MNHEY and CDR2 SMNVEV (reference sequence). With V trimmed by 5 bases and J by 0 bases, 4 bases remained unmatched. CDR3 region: CASSTDRSSYNEQFF. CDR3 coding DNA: TGTGCCAGCAGTACGGACAGGAGCTCCTACAATGAGCAGTTCTTC.

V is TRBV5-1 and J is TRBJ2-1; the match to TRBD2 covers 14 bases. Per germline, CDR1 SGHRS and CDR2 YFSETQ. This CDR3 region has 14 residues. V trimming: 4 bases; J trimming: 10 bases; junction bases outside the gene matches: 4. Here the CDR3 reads CASSGGLAGEEQFF. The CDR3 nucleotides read TGCGCCAGCAGCGGGGGACTAGCGGGAGAGGAGCAGTTCTTC.

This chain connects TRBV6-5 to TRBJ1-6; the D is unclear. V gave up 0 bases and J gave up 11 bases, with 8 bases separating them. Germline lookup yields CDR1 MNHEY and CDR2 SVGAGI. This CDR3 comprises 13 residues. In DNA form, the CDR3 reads TGTGCCAGCAGTTACTCGACCACGACACCCCTCCACTTT. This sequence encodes CASSYSTTTPLHF.

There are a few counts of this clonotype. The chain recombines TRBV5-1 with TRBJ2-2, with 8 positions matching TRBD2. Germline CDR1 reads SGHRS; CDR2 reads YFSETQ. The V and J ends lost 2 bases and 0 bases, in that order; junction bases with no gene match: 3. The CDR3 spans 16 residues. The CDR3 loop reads CASSLTSGTNTGELFF. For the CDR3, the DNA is TGCGCCAGCAGCTTAACTAGCGGAACGAACACCGGGGAGCTGTTTTTT.

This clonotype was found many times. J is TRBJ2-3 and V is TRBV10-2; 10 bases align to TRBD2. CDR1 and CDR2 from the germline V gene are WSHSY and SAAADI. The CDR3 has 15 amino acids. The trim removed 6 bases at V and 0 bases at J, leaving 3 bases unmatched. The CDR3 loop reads CASSLAGGSTDTQYF. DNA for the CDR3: TGCGCCAGCAGCTTAGCGGGAGGCAGCACAGATACGCAGTATTTT.

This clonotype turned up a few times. The chain's CDR3 is CASSQVTGSHEQYF. The CDR3 bases are TGCGCCAGCAGCCAAGTAACAGGGTCCCACGAGCAGTACTTC. The chain links TRBV4-3 to TRBJ2-7; perhaps TRBD1 as D (6 bases). The CDR3 spans 14 residues. V was shortened by 1 base and J by 5 bases, with 12 bases between the two germline ends. CDR1 is LGHNA, CDR2 YSLEER, per germline.

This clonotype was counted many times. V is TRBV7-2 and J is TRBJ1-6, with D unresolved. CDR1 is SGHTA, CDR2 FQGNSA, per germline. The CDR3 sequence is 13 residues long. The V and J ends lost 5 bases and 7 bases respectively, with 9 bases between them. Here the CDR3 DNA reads TGTGCCAGCAGCATCGGGCCCAATTCACCCCTCCACTTT. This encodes CASSIGPNSPLHF.

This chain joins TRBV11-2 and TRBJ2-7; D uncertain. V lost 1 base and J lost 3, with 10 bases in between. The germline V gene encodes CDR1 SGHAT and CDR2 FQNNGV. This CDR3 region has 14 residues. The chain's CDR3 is CASSLVPDFYEQYF. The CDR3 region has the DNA TGTGCCAGCAGCTTAGTCCCGGATTTCTACGAGCAGTACTTC. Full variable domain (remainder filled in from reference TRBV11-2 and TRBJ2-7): EAGVAQSPRYKIIEKRQSVAFWCNPISGHATLYWYQQILGQGPKLLIQFQNNGVVDDSQLPKDRFSAERLKGVDSTLKIQPAKLEDSAVYLCASSLVPDFYEQYFGPGTRLTVT.

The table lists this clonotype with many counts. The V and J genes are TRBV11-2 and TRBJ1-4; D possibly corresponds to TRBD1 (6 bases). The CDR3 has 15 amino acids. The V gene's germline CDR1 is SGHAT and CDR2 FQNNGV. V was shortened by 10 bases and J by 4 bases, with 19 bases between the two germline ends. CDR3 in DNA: TGTGCCACCGGCGAGGAGGGGGGTTTTAATGAAAAACTGTTTTTT. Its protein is CATGEEGGFNEKLFF. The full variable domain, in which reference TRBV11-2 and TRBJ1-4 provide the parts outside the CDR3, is EAGVAQSPRYKIIEKRQSVAFWCNPISGHATLYWYQQILGQGPKLLIQFQNNGVVDDSQLPKDRFSAERLKGVDSTLKIQPAKLEDSAVYLCATGEEGGFNEKLFFGSGTQLSVL.

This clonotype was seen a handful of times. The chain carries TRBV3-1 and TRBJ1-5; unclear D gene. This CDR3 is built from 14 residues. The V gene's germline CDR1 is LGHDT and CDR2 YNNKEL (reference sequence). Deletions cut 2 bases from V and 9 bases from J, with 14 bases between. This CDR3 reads CASSQNQLAWPQHF. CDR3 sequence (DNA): TGTGCCAGCAGCCAAAACCAGTTGGCTTGGCCCCAGCATTTT.

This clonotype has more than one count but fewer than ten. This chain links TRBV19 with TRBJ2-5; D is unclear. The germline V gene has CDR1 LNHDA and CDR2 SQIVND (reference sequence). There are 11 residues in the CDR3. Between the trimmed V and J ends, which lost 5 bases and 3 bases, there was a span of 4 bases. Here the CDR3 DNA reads TGTGCCAGTAGTGAAAAAGAGACCCAGTACTTC. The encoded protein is CASSEKETQYF.